The 22 T cell receptor beta chains below were found in one sample sequenced in a study of blood T cell repertoires in COVID-19. TCRdb keeps only in-frame clones here, not all; method: immunoSEQ multiplex PCR. The data contain about 150,000 clones, about 90% of them singletons. Sequencing was carried out using PBMCs or T cells enriched from blood (not recorded which). The receptor set was obtained from a woman aged 40 to 50 who had been exposed to COVID-19.

The chain links TRBV9 to TRBJ2-1, with 7 bases lining up with TRBD2. Germline V lookup: CDR1 SGDLS, CDR2 YYNGEE. J gave up 10 bases and V 1 base, and 17 bases lay outside the gene matches. The CDR3 totals 17 residues. The CDR3 DNA sequence: TGTGCCAGCAGCGTAAATCAAAAGTGGGGTCTAGCGGTAGAGCAGTTCTTC. It translates to CASSVNQKWGLAVEQFF.

The rearrangement links TRBV27 to TRBJ2-7; 12 bases are a match to TRBD1. V trimming: 5 bases; J trimming: 5 bases; junction bases outside the gene matches: 1. CDR1 MNHEY and CDR2 SMNVEV come from the germline V gene (reference sequence). The CDR3 has 13 residues. The CDR3 sequence is CASSRDRGHEQYF. The CDR3 region has the DNA TGTGCCAGCAGTCGGGACAGGGGGCACGAGCAGTACTTC.

This clone was recorded at least ten times. The rearrangement links TRBV6-1 to TRBJ1-4; D may be TRBD1 (6 bases). This CDR3 region has 14 residues. Deletions cut 5 bases from V and 5 bases from J, with 12 bases between. Per the germline V gene, CDR1 is MNHNS and CDR2 is SASEGT. The CDR3 DNA reads TGTGCCAGCAGTCCCGGGACACTCAATGAAAAACTGTTTTTT. Amino acids: CASSPGTLNEKLFF.

The CDR3 DNA reads as TGCAGCGTTCACCAGGGGACAGGAGTTTACGAGCAGTACTTC. It translates to CSVHQGTGVYEQYF. The chain employs TRBV29-1 and TRBJ2-7; 8 bases are a match to TRBD1. There are 14 residues in the CDR3. Trimming cost V 5 bases and J 4 bases; bases outside gene matches: 10. CDR1 is SQVTM, CDR2 ANQGSEA, per germline.

The V and J genes are TRBV5-1 and TRBJ1-1; D gene ambiguous. The V and J ends lost 1 base and 3 bases respectively, with 13 bases between them. Per germline, CDR1 SGHRS and CDR2 YFSETQ. This CDR3 is 15 amino acids long. The CDR3 region has the DNA TGCGCCAGCAGCTTGCAGGCAATGGGTGACACTGAAGCTTTCTTT. Residues: CASSLQAMGDTEAFF.

The chain carries TRBV9 and TRBJ2-2, with TRBD1 matching over 9 bases. The CDR3 runs 16 residues. V lost 3 bases to trimming and J lost 3 bases; unmatched junction nucleotides: 6. The V gene's germline CDR1 is SGDLS and CDR2 YYNGEE. CDR3 DNA sequence: TGTGCCAGCAGCGGAGGACAGGGGTGGGACACCGGGGAGCTGTTTTTT. This sequence encodes CASSGGQGWDTGELFF.

This clone was observed a few times. The gene calls are TRBV5-5 and TRBJ1-3; possibly TRBD1 for D (5 bases). V was pared by 0 bases and J by 4 bases, with 8 bases between. Germline V CDR1 and CDR2: SGHKS, YYEKEE (reference sequence). The CDR3 runs 14 residues. Here the CDR3 reads CASSLDRLGNTIYF. The CDR3 DNA reads TGTGCCAGCAGCTTGGACAGGCTCGGAAACACCATATATTTT. Filled out from reference TRBV5-5 and TRBJ1-3, the complete variable domain reads DAGVTQSPTHLIKTRGQQVTLRCSPISGHKSVSWYQQVLGQGPQFIFQYYEKEERGRGNFPDRFSARQFPNYSSELNVNALLLGDSALYLCASSLDRLGNTIYFGEGSWLTVV.

The V call is TRBV14, the J call TRBJ2-5; perhaps TRBD1 as D (5 bases). The germline CDR1 and CDR2 sequences are SGHDN and FVKESK. V was clipped by 3 bases and J by 3 bases, with 14 bases between them. The CDR3 runs 15 residues. CDR3 loop: CASSQPVGRKETQYF. CDR3 sequence (DNA): TGTGCCAGCAGCCAGCCGGTGGGGCGAAAAGAGACCCAGTACTTC.

V and J are TRBV4-1 and TRBJ2-1; D is unresolved. V lost 0 bases, J lost 4 bases, and 19 bases lay in between. The CDR3 extends over 18 amino acids. Germline-derived CDR1 and CDR2 are MGHRA and YSYEKL. The CDR3 spells CASSQEGHVVAFYNEQFF. CDR3 in DNA: TGCGCCAGCAGCCAAGAGGGCCACGTAGTGGCCTTTTACAATGAGCAGTTCTTC.

The chain recombines TRBV28 with TRBJ2-2; weak D call: TRBD1 (5 bases). Germline CDR1 is MDHEN and CDR2 is SYDVKM. The V and J ends lost 6 bases and 0 bases respectively, with 11 bases between them. The CDR3 runs to 15 residues. CDR3 sequence (DNA): TGTGCCAGCAGCCTCAGGGAAGCGAACACCGGGGAGCTGTTTTTT. It codes for CASSLREANTGELFF.

V and J are TRBV3-1 (or the pseudogene TRBV3-2) and TRBJ2-1; 12 nucleotides match TRBD2. The CDR3 loop spans 17 amino acids. Germline V gene data show CDR1 as LGHDT and CDR2 as YNNKEL (reference sequence). V trimming: 0 bases; J trimming: 2 bases; junction bases outside the gene matches: 2. The CDR3 here is CASSQDGLAGPYNEQFF. CDR3 sequence (DNA): TGTGCCAGCAGCCAAGACGGACTAGCGGGACCCTACAATGAGCAGTTCTTC.

The chain carries TRBV24-1 and TRBJ2-2, with TRBD1 identical over 9 bases. Trimming cost V 5 bases and J 7 bases; bases outside gene matches: 13. This CDR3 comprises 17 residues. Germline CDR1 KGHDR, CDR2 SFDVKD. This CDR3 reads CATSARAQGAGNGELFF. In DNA form, the CDR3 reads TGTGCCACCAGTGCCAGGGCACAGGGGGCTGGTAACGGGGAGCTGTTTTTT.

This clone turned up a few times. Other DNA sequences in the same sample also yield this CDR3. This chain joins TRBV28 and TRBJ1-2; the D gene is possibly TRBD1 (6 bases). This CDR3 is 12 amino acids long. V shed 4 bases and J shed 8 bases, with 11 bases lying between them. Per germline, CDR1 MDHEN and CDR2 SYDVKM. CDR3 amino acids: CASSSQGGGYTF. For the CDR3, the DNA is TGTGCCAGCAGTTCCCAAGGGGGAGGCTACACCTTC.

This clone was recorded a few times. The chain joins TRBV5-4 to TRBJ2-1, with D maybe TRBD2 (5 bases). Germline loops: CDR1 SGHNT, CDR2 YYREEE (reference sequence). The CDR3 loop spans 17 amino acids. V shed 4 bases and J shed 0 bases, with 17 bases lying between them. The CDR3 bases are TGTGCCAGCAGCCCCCGGACTGGAGTGAGCTCCTACAATGAGCAGTTCTTC. Amino acid sequence: CASSPRTGVSSYNEQFF.

J is TRBJ1-2 and V is TRBV2, with 7 bases lining up with TRBD1. Germline CDR1 is SNHLY and CDR2 is FYNNEI. The V and J ends lost 6 bases and 4 bases, in that order; junction bases with no gene match: 8. CDR3 length: 14 amino acids. In DNA form, the CDR3 reads TGTGCCAGCAGAGGGGACAGCCCTGGCTATGGCTACACCTTC. Amino acid sequence: CASRGDSPGYGYTF.

This clone showed up just once. The gene calls are TRBV28 and TRBJ1-2; 7 bases map to TRBD1. The CDR3 consists of 14 residues. The trim removed 3 bases at V and 4 bases at J, leaving 5 bases unmatched. The V gene's germline CDR1 is MDHEN and CDR2 SYDVKM. For the CDR3, the DNA is TGTGCCAGCAGTTTGGCAGGGGGAATCTATGGCTACACCTTC. Translated, it gives CASSLAGGIYGYTF.

V is TRBV23-1 and J is TRBJ2-2; D is unresolved. TRBV23-1 is placed among ORFs of uncertain function. Trimming pared 3 bases from V and 6 bases from J, leaving 11 bases between. The length of the CDR3 is 14 residues. CDR3 sequence reads: CASSHSMVAGELFF. The CDR3 nucleotides are TGCGCCAGCAGTCATTCTATGGTTGCCGGGGAGCTGTTTTTT.

This clone has only one observation. The chain uses TRBV10-3 and TRBJ1-1; tentatively, D is TRBD1 (5 bases). The V and J ends lost 3 bases and 7 bases respectively, with 9 bases between them. Germline loops: CDR1 ENHRY, CDR2 SYGVKD. This CDR3 contains 12 residues. For the CDR3, the DNA is TGTGCCATCAGTGAAGACAGCGTTGAAGCTTTCTTT. Protein sequence: CAISEDSVEAFF.

This clone was counted only a few times. The chain links TRBV28 to TRBJ2-3; D might be TRBD2 (6 bases). Germline V gene lookup returns CDR1 MDHEN and CDR2 SYDVKM. V was cut by 7 bases and J by 2 bases, with 16 bases left in between. The CDR3 extends over 15 amino acids. The CDR3 spells CASIKGLAPTDTQYF. The CDR3 DNA follows: TGTGCCAGCATAAAAGGGCTAGCGCCCACAGATACGCAGTATTTT.

The rearrangement joins TRBV7-2 to TRBJ2-7; D gene unclear. This CDR3 has 13 residues. V dropped 5 bases and J dropped 0 bases, with 8 bases sitting between them. Germline CDR1 SGHTA, CDR2 FQGNSA. CDR3: CASSQTPSYEQYF. In DNA, the CDR3 is TGTGCCAGCAGCCAGACTCCCTCCTACGAGCAGTACTTC.

V gene TRBV4-3 combines with J gene TRBJ2-7; a possible D gene is TRBD2 (6 bases). V lost 0 bases, J lost 6 bases, and 12 bases lay in between. The CDR3 length is 14 residues. The germline V gene has CDR1 LGHNA and CDR2 YSLEER. The DNA of the CDR3 is TGCGCCAGCAGCCAAGACGGGGGATCGGTCGAGCAGTACTTC. Protein: CASSQDGGSVEQYF.

This chain links TRBV5-4 with TRBJ1-3; the D is unclear. The CDR3 is 14 residues long. In germline, CDR1 is SGHNT, CDR2 YYREEE (reference sequence). Trimming removed 0 bases from V and 8 bases from J, with 12 bases in between. The CDR3 DNA is TGTGCCAGCAGCTTGGGCCAAACGGCGGACACCATATATTTT. Amino acid sequence: CASSLGQTADTIYF.